The 23 T cell receptor beta chains below all came from one sample that was sequenced in a study of blood T cell repertoires in COVID-19. Produced via immunoSEQ multiplex PCR; TCRdb's table is partial and in-frame only. The table has about 98,000 clones, approximately 81% seen once; the top ten hold about 4.3%. Sequenced material: peripheral blood. The receptors originated from a man in his 60s with acute or convalescent COVID-19.

The chain couples TRBV7-9 to TRBJ1-1; unclear D gene. The V end was cut by 8 bases, the J end by 3 bases, with 22 bases between. Germline lookup yields CDR1 SEHNR and CDR2 FQNEAQ (reference sequence). The CDR3 consists of 16 residues. The CDR3 loop reads CASARGRPWPDTEAFF. The CDR3 nucleotides read TGTGCCAGCGCTAGAGGCCGACCCTGGCCGGACACTGAAGCTTTCTTT.

This chain connects TRBV30 to TRBJ1-2, with 7 bases lining up with TRBD1. The V segment lost 1 base and the J segment 9 bases; nucleotides outside the gene matches: 5. Germline V gene lookup returns CDR1 GTSNPN and CDR2 SVGIG (reference sequence). This CDR3 has 12 residues. The CDR3 DNA sequence: TGTGCCTGGAGTGGTCCAGGGGGAAGCTACACCTTC. Translating gives CAWSGPGGSYTF. Supplemented by reference TRBV30 and TRBJ1-2, the full variable domain reads SQTIHQWPATLVQPVGSPLSLECTVEGTSNPNLYWYRQAAGRGLQLLFYSVGIGQISSEVPQNLSASRPQDRQFILSSKKLLLSDSGFYLCAWSGPGGSYTFGSGTRLTVV.

The chain combines TRBV6-5 with TRBJ1-2; D perhaps matches TRBD1 (5 bases). This CDR3 has 13 residues. V was trimmed by 6 bases and J by 8 bases, leaving 16 bases between them. Germline V gene sequence: CDR1 MNHEY, CDR2 SVGAGI. CDR3 region: CASRLTDTYGYTF. DNA of the CDR3: TGTGCCAGCAGGTTGACAGACACCTACGGCTACACCTTC.

The chain employs TRBV10-3 and TRBJ1-2, with 11 bases fitting TRBD1. The CDR3 consists of 14 residues. Germline-derived CDR1 and CDR2 are ENHRY and SYGVKD. J was trimmed by 7 bases and V by 8 bases; bases with no gene match: 9. CDR3 sequence: CAIGQGAERLGYTF. For the CDR3, the DNA is TGTGCCATCGGACAGGGGGCGGAACGCCTTGGCTACACCTTC.

This chain links TRBV4-3 with TRBJ1-1; tentative D call: TRBD1 (6 bases). The germline V gene has CDR1 LGHNA and CDR2 YSLEER. The CDR3 has 15 residues. Trimming removed 0 bases at V and 4 bases at J, with 12 bases between. The CDR3 DNA reads TGCGCCAGCAGCCAAGAAGGGGGAATGGGCACTGAAGCTTTCTTT. Protein: CASSQEGGMGTEAFF.

The rearrangement links TRBV7-9 to TRBJ1-1; tentatively, D is TRBD1 (5 bases). Germline CDR1 reads SEHNR; CDR2 reads FQNEAQ (reference sequence). CDR3 length: 16 amino acids. Trimming left V 0 bases short and J 1 base short, with 12 bases between. The CDR3 DNA reads TGTGCCAGCAGCTTAGCAGGGTCAGGGCGGAACACTGAAGCTTTCTTT. Amino acids: CASSLAGSGRNTEAFF.

This clone was seen a few times. The chain employs TRBV19 and TRBJ2-3, with D possibly TRBD2 on 7 matching bases. CDR1 and CDR2 from the germline V gene are LNHDA and SQIVND (reference sequence). CDR3 size: 16 residues. V lost 4 bases, J lost 2 bases, and 16 bases lay in between. Here the CDR3 DNA reads TGTGCCAGTAGTACCCTCGGGGGGCATAACACAGATACGCAGTATTTT. It specifies CASSTLGGHNTDTQYF.

This clone came up a few times. The CDR3 bases are TGTGCCAGCAGCTTAAGGGCTCTAGCGGGAGGGCCTCAGTACGTC. This gives the protein CASSLRALAGGPQYV. The chain recombines TRBV11-3 with TRBJ2-7; 12 bases map to TRBD2. This CDR3 comprises 15 residues. Germline CDR1 reads SGHNT; CDR2 reads YENEEA. V was clipped by 2 bases and J by 10 bases; unmatched bases: 9.

This clone has a count of ten or more. The chain couples TRBV19 to TRBJ1-1, with no clear D. V dropped 5 bases and J dropped 10 bases, with 17 bases sitting between them. This CDR3 comprises 13 residues. Germline CDR1 reads LNHDA; CDR2 reads SQIVND (reference sequence). The CDR3 is CASSPRTAEGAFF. The CDR3 DNA sequence: TGTGCCAGTAGTCCTCGGACTGCAGAGGGAGCTTTCTTT. The entire variable domain, with the rest obtained from reference TRBV19 and TRBJ1-1, is as follows: DGGITQSPKYLFRKEGQNVTLSCEQNLNHDAMYWYRQDPGQGLRLIYYSQIVNDFQKGDIAEGYSVSREKKESFPLTVTSAQKNPTAFYLCASSPRTAEGAFFGQGTRLTVV.

The V and J genes are TRBV6-1 and TRBJ2-5; 14 bases align to TRBD2. Germline loops: CDR1 MNHNS, CDR2 SASEGT. With 4 bases clipped from V and 4 bases from J, the junction kept 8 bases outside the gene matches. This CDR3 contains 17 residues. The CDR3 spells CASSAGTSGSRGETQYF. The CDR3 DNA sequence: TGTGCCAGCAGTGCCGGGACTAGCGGGAGTAGGGGAGAGACCCAGTACTTC.

The chain joins TRBV3-1 (or the pseudogene TRBV3-2) to TRBJ1-2; D remains ambiguous. The CDR3 contains 12 residues. V gave up 0 bases and J gave up 8 bases, with 7 bases separating them. Germline CDR1 LGHDT, CDR2 YNNKEL (reference sequence). CDR3 nucleotide sequence: TGTGCCAGCAGCCAAGAAACAATCGGCTACACCTTC. This translates into CASSQETIGYTF.

The chain recombines TRBV9 with TRBJ2-1; 11 bases map to TRBD2. J lost 4 bases, V lost 0 bases, and 6 bases had no gene match. CDR3 length equals 17 residues. Germline V gives CDR1 SGDLS, CDR2 YYNGEE. The CDR3 loop reads CASSVGIGTSGYNEQFF. CDR3 bases: TGTGCCAGCAGCGTAGGTATAGGGACTAGCGGATACAATGAGCAGTTCTTC.

The chain joins TRBV11-2 to TRBJ1-5; TRBD1 might be the D (6 bases). The V gene's germline CDR1 is SGHAT and CDR2 FQNNGV. The length of the CDR3 is 15 residues. Trimming removed 2 bases from V and 4 bases from J, with 12 bases in between. The CDR3 protein is CASSLYGTINQPQHF. CDR3 nucleotides: TGTGCCAGCAGCTTATACGGGACAATAAATCAGCCCCAGCATTTT.

The chain has TRBV5-4 and TRBJ1-1; D remains unclear. The CDR3 sequence is 15 residues long. The V and J ends lost 0 bases and 4 bases respectively, with 13 bases between them. Germline V gene data show CDR1 as SGHNT and CDR2 as YYREEE (reference sequence). CDR3: CASSLARVGSTEAFF. The CDR3 nucleotides read TGTGCCAGCAGCTTGGCCCGGGTTGGAAGCACTGAAGCTTTCTTT. The entire variable domain, with the rest obtained from reference TRBV5-4 and TRBJ1-1, is as follows: ETGVTQSPTHLIKTRGQQVTLRCSSQSGHNTVSWYQQALGQGPQFIFQYYREEENGRGNFPPRFSGLQFPNYSSELNVNALELDDSALYLCASSLARVGSTEAFFGQGTRLTVV.

V usage is TRBV6-5 and J usage is TRBJ1-2; D is perhaps TRBD1 (5 bases). V lost 6 bases, J lost 2 bases, and 16 bases lay in between. The CDR3 loop spans 15 amino acids. In germline, CDR1 is MNHEY, CDR2 SVGAGI. The CDR3 loop reads CASRREGLRNYGYTF. In DNA form, the CDR3 reads TGTGCCAGCAGAAGGGAGGGGCTGAGAAACTATGGCTACACCTTC.

The genes are TRBV29-1 and TRBJ1-3, with 7 bases identical to TRBD1. From germline, CDR1 is SQVTM and CDR2 ANQGSEA. The CDR3 runs to 16 residues. V was clipped by 6 bases and J by 0 bases; unmatched bases: 11. CDR3 region: CSVRRDSSGSGNTIYF. CDR3 bases: TGCAGCGTCCGAAGGGACAGCTCAGGCTCTGGAAACACCATATATTTT. Variable domain in full (rest from reference TRBV29-1 and TRBJ1-3): SAVISQKPSRDICQRGTSLTIQCQVDSQVTMMFWYRQQPGQSLTLIATANQGSEATYESGFVIDKFPISRPNLTFSTLTVSNMSPEDSSIYLCSVRRDSSGSGNTIYFGEGSWLTVV.

V gene TRBV12-5 combines with J gene TRBJ1-5; D perhaps matches TRBD1 (5 bases). The CDR3 has 15 residues. V was trimmed by 10 bases and J by 2 bases, leaving 18 bases between them. From germline, CDR1 is LGHNT and CDR2 FRNRAP. As DNA, the CDR3 is TGTGCTACTTCAGTCGGAGGGGAGGGCAATCAGCCCCAGCATTTT. Its protein product is CATSVGGEGNQPQHF.

This clone has at least ten counts. The V gene is TRBV28, the J gene TRBJ1-5; perhaps TRBD1 as D (6 bases). Germline loops: CDR1 MDHEN, CDR2 SYDVKM. The CDR3 extends over 14 amino acids. V was pared by 4 bases and J by 3 bases, with 10 bases between. CDR3 DNA: TGTGCCAGCAGTTCACAGGGAAACAATCAGCCCCAGCATTTT. Protein sequence: CASSSQGNNQPQHF. The variable domain in full, completed from reference TRBV28 and TRBJ1-5, reads DVKVTQSSRYLVKRTGEKVFLECVQDMDHENMFWYRQDPGLGLRLIYFSYDVKMKEKGDIPEGYSVSREKKERFSLILESASTNQTSMYLCASSSQGNNQPQHFGDGTRLSIL.

This chain uses TRBV6-2 or TRBV6-3 with TRBJ2-2; no reliable D call. Trimming took off 5 bases at V and 2 bases at J, with 15 bases between the two ends. Germline CDR1 is MNHEY and CDR2 is SVGEGT. There are 16 residues in the CDR3. The CDR3 sequence: CASSKASDINTGELFF. The DNA of the CDR3 is TGTGCCAGCAGTAAGGCATCTGACATTAACACCGGGGAGCTGTTTTTT.

J is TRBJ1-2 and V is TRBV30, with 9 bases fitting TRBD1. The CDR3 length is 14 residues. The J segment lost 2 bases and the V segment lost 3 bases, leaving 4 bases of the junction unmatched. Per germline, CDR1 GTSNPN and CDR2 SVGIG (reference sequence). Here the CDR3 DNA reads TGTGCCTGGAGGGGACAGGGCGCCAACTATGGCTACACCTTC. It translates to CAWRGQGANYGYTF. The whole variable domain, remainder taken from reference TRBV30 and TRBJ1-2, is SQTIHQWPATLVQPVGSPLSLECTVEGTSNPNLYWYRQAAGRGLQLLFYSVGIGQISSEVPQNLSASRPQDRQFILSSKKLLLSDSGFYLCAWRGQGANYGYTFGSGTRLTVV.

The J gene is TRBJ1-1, the V gene TRBV11-3; TRBD1 is a possible D gene (6 bases). V was clipped by 2 bases and J by 5 bases, with 9 bases between them. CDR1 and CDR2 (germline): SGHNT, YENEEA. The CDR3 has 13 amino acids. DNA for the CDR3: TGTGCCAGCAGCTTATTGGGGGCGACTGAAGCTTTCTTT. It translates to CASSLLGATEAFF.

V and J are TRBV11-3 and TRBJ2-2, with 9 positions matching TRBD1. This CDR3 region has 17 residues. The V segment lost 3 bases and the J segment 5 bases; nucleotides outside the gene matches: 10. Germline values: CDR1 SGHNT, CDR2 YENEEA. The CDR3 protein is CASSLGPGQGRTGELFF. DNA for the CDR3: TGTGCCAGCAGCTTGGGGCCCGGACAGGGGCGGACCGGGGAGCTGTTTTTT. The full variable domain, completed using reference TRBV11-3 and TRBJ2-2, is EAGVVQSPRYKIIEKKQPVAFWCNPISGHNTLYWYLQNLGQGPELLIRYENEEAVDDSQLPKDRFSAERLKGVDSTLKIQPAELGDSAVYLCASSLGPGQGRTGELFFGEGSRLTVL.

V and J are TRBV21-1 and TRBJ1-2; TRBD1 is the table's D call and was not checked against the DNA. TRBV21-1 is marked as a pseudogene. The CDR3 has 12 amino acids. CDR3 in DNA: TGTGCCAGCAGGGGGGACAGGGAGGGCTACACCTTC. Residues: CASRGDREGYTF.